The source of this T cell receptor (beta chain) is a study of blood T cell repertoires in COVID-19. In the study overall: COVID-19 samples from acute and convalescent phases originated in the United States, Italy and Spain. From T cells, B-cell-depleted T cells, or PBMCs came the material, which was cDNA or gDNA.

CDR1 and CDR2 from the germline V gene are MGHRA and YSYEKL. The CDR3 length is 15 residues. With 1 base clipped from V and 5 bases from J, the junction kept 4 bases outside the gene matches. In the authors' workflow: The assay estimated nucleated cells by amplifying reference gene primers. TCRdb keeps only in-frame clones here, not all; method: immunoSEQ multiplex PCR. The V and J calls and clone size were taken over from that table, and D and trimming were inferred from the DNA. The repertoire consists of 40,000 to 50,000 clones, with 65% to 90% occurring once and the leading ten covering 2.5% to 3.5%.

The sample consisted of peripheral blood. The chain employs TRBV4-1 and TRBJ1-1; 10 nucleotides align to TRBD1. The TCR sequence derives from a woman older than 75 with acute or convalescent COVID-19. The CDR3 DNA reads as TGCGCCAGCAGCCAAGCGGGACAGGGGAGGACTGAAGCTTTCTTT. It yields the protein CASSQAGQGRTEAFF.